This T cell receptor beta chain was captured in a study of control samples from healthy donors and cancer patients (TCRdb year 2020). Library preparation was by the immunoSEQ multiplex PCR assay. As stored in TCRdb, this immuneACCESS dataset retains in-frame rearrangements with V and J assigned. A fraction of the clones does not appear; measured against another copy, unresolved V genes explain less than half of the discrepancy, and the remainder lacks a known reason. In all, the sample holds about 120,000 clones, and 92% of those were seen once. Jointly, the top ten make up 0.55% to 0.65% of the sample. Points on this clone: Its specific antigen is unknown. No base qualities exist here, and no much larger clone lies one base off it.

The cysteine opens and the phenylalanine closes a CDR3 of 14 amino acids. Only the CDR3 region is kept as DNA, spanning 42 bases read in frame from base 1. The germline V gene encodes CDR1 SGHRS and CDR2 YFSETQ. V is shortened by 2 bases, J by 2 bases, and the region joining them spans 9 bases. The sequenced material came from PBMCs. The sequence links TRBV5-1 to TRBJ2-3; the D gene remains uncertain. The TCR comes from an older man with head and neck cancer. The sequenced DNA is TGCGCCAGCAGCTTCTCTGGGCCCACAGATACGCAGTATTTT. Its amino acids are CASSFSGPTDTQYF.